This T cell receptor beta chain is drawn from a study of blood T cell repertoires in COVID-19. Study-level background: Whether acute or convalescent, the COVID-19 samples came from the United States, Italy and Spain. Sample material is recorded as cDNA or gDNA derived from T cells, B-cell-depleted T cells, or PBMCs.

Original data processing: Researchers report that nucleated cell counts were estimated from reference gene primer amplification. Repertoires were generated with immunoSEQ multiplex PCR, while TCRdb's copy carries only in-frame clones and drops some. That table is the source of V, J and clone size, and D and trimming were worked out from the DNA. The profile covers roughly 100,000 clones, with around nine tenths appearing a single time and around 5.8% taken by the ten largest. Trimming removed 5 bases at V and 0 bases at J, with 16 bases between. This CDR3 contains 17 residues. Germline V gene lookup returns CDR1 SGHTA and CDR2 FQGNSA.

Material for sequencing was peripheral blood. The chain combines TRBV7-2 with TRBJ1-4; D ambiguous. This receptor was identified in a human donor in a cohort sampled during active COVID-19. DNA for the CDR3: TGTGCCAGCAGCCCCTCGGCGGGCGGTGCAACTAATGAAAAACTGTTTTTT. Translating gives CASSPSAGGATNEKLFF.